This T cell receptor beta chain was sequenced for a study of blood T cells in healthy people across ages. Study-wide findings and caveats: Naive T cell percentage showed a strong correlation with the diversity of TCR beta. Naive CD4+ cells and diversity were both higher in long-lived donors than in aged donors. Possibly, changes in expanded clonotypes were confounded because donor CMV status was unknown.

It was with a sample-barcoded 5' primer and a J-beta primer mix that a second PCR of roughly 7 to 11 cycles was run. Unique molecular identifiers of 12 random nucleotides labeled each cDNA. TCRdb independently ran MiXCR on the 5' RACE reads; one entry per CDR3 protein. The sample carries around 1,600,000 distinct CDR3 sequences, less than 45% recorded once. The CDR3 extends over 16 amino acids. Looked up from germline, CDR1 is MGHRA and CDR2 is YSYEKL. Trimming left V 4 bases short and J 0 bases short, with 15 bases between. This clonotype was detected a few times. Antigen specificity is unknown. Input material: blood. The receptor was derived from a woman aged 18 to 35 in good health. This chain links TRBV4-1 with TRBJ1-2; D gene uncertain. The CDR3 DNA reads TGCGCCAGCAGCCCCGGAGGTCAAACAGCTAACTATGGCTACACCTTC. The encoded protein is CASSPGGQTANYGYTF.